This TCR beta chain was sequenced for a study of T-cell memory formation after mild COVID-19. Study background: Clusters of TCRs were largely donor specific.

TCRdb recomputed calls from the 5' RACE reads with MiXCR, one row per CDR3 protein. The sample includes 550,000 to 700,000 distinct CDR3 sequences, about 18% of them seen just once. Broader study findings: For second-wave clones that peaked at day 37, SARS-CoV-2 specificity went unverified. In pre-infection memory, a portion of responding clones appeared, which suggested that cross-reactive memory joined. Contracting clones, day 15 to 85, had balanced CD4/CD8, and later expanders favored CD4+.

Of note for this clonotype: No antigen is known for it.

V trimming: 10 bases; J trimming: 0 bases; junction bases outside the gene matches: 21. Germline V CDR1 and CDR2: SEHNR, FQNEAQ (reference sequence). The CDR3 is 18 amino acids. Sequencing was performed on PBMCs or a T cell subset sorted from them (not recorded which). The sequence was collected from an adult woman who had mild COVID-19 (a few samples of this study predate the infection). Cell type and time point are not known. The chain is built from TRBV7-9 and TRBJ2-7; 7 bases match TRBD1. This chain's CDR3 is CATVKIAGVGGYSYEQYF. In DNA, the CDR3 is TGTGCCACAGTCAAAATAGCCGGTGTAGGGGGCTACTCCTACGAGCAGTACTTC.